This T cell receptor (beta chain) emerged from a study of beta chain features in type 1 diabetes. The entirety of the isolated RNA underwent reverse transcription, so expressed TCRB transcripts were sequenced. TCRdb keeps only in-frame clones here, not all; method: immunoSEQ multiplex PCR. Of 150,000 to 200,000 clones in the sample, more than 10% were seen once. The CDR3 sequence is 15 residues long. The V and J ends lost 1 base and 2 bases respectively, with 11 bases between them. Germline V gene lookup returns CDR1 LNHNV and CDR2 YYDKDF (reference sequence). The sequenced material came from central memory CD4+ T cells from blood. The TCR originated in a woman between 18 and 30 years old in good health. The V call is TRBV15, the J call TRBJ1-2; D gene uncertain. The CDR3 coding sequence is TGTGCCACCAGCAGAGGGGTGGGCAGCAACTATGGCTACACCTTC. The encoded protein is CATSRGVGSNYGYTF.